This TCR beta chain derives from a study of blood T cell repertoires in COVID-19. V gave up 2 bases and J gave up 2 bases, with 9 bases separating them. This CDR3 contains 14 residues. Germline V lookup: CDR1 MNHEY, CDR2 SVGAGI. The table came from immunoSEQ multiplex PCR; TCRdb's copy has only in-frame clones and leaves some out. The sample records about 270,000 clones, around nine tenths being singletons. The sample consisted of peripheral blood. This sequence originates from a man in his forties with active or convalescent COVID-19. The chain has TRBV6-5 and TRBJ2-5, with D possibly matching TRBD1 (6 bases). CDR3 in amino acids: CASSYRQGQETQYF. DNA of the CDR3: TGTGCCAGCAGTTACCGGCAGGGGCAAGAGACCCAGTACTTC.